This T cell receptor (beta chain) was documented in a study of blood T cell repertoires in COVID-19. Germline V lookup: CDR1 LNHDA, CDR2 SQIVND (reference sequence). CDR3 length equals 13 residues. V lost 6 bases and J 7 bases, leaving 16 bases between the germline ends. Only in-frame clones appear in the TCRdb table, and some are missing; sequencing was by immunoSEQ multiplex PCR. Of more than 95,000 clones in the sample, more than 75% were seen once. Sequencing used peripheral blood. The rearrangement uses TRBV19 and TRBJ2-7; tentative D call: TRBD2 (6 bases). The source is a human donor in a cohort sampled during active COVID-19. In DNA form, the CDR3 reads TGTGCCAGTAGGTCGGGGCTCGCGGGGGAGCAGTACTTC. Translation: CASRSGLAGEQYF.